Sequencing of this T cell receptor (beta chain) was carried out in a study of T cells in Graves' hyperthyroidism and ophthalmopathy. Overall study: Once the initial diagnosis was made, peripheral blood was obtained before any treatment.

This clonotype has at least ten counts. Antigen specificity is unknown. Study findings and constraints: Most clonotypes that expanded in the thyroid above 0.001 also showed up in blood.

Researchers took RNA transcripts and amplified the TCR beta CDR3 regions from them. An initial round of RT-PCR targeting the TCR CDR3 relied on the HTBI primer set. Each CDR3 protein gets one entry after TCRdb re-called the multiplex PCR reads with MiXCR. The table has about 480,000 distinct CDR3 sequences, approximately 15% seen once. Trimming cost V 7 bases and J 8 bases, with 11 bases left between them. The CDR3 spans 11 residues. In germline, CDR1 is SNHLY, CDR2 FYNNEI. Hyperthyroidism in the patients, aged 18 to 65, was newly diagnosed and under 2 months in duration. Each diagnosis drew on symptoms, thyroxine, TRAb, thyroid ultrasound and orbital computed tomography findings.

The sequence came from a woman aged 18-35 years with Graves' hyperthyroidism. V usage is TRBV2 and J usage is TRBJ1-2, with D tentatively TRBD1 (5 bases). Material: blood. CDR3 in DNA: TGTGCCAGCATCAGGGTTTGGGGCTACACCTTC. It specifies CASIRVWGYTF.